The 12 T cell receptor beta chains below all came from one sample that was sequenced in a study of vaccination and CD4 T cells after COVID-19. Noted treatment: approximately nine-day PBMC culture with coronavirus spike peptide pools or control peptides (ViraFEST assay). The Oncomine TCR Beta short-read assay was applied to DNA of cultured CD4+ T cells. TCRdb redid the calling of the PCR reads with MiXCR, one entry per CDR3 protein. Here the sample spans some 10,000 distinct CDR3 sequences, approximately 83% being singletons. These receptors have no identified antigens. Input material: CD4+ T cells from blood, cultured in vitro. These receptor sequences come from a human donor who had recovered from COVID-19.

The rearrangement links TRBV20-1 to TRBJ2-3; D gene ambiguous. Per the germline V gene, CDR1 is DFQATT and CDR2 is SNEGSKA (reference sequence). This CDR3 has 15 residues. Trimming removed 0 bases at V and 6 bases at J, with 16 bases between. The CDR3 DNA reads as TGCAGTGCTAGAGATCGGCGAAGGTCTCACGATACGCAGTATTTT. Protein product: CSARDRRRSHDTQYF.

The chain uses TRBV19 and TRBJ2-1; 7 positions match TRBD1. Germline V lookup: CDR1 LNHDA, CDR2 SQIVND (reference sequence). J was trimmed by 0 bases and V by 3 bases; bases with no gene match: 8. The CDR3 contains 17 residues. The CDR3 DNA reads as TGTGCCAGTAGTATGAAGGTTGCAGGGGGCTCCTACAATGAGCAGTTCTTC. Translating gives CASSMKVAGGSYNEQFF.

This clonotype has a handful of counts. The chain is built from TRBV2 and TRBJ1-5; a possible D gene is TRBD1 (5 bases). Trimming removed 8 bases from V and 3 bases from J, with 11 bases in between. This CDR3 spans 13 amino acids. The germline CDR1 and CDR2 sequences are SNHLY and FYNNEI. The CDR3 sequence: CASGAGYNQPQHF. CDR3 DNA sequence: TGTGCCAGCGGGGCAGGGTACAATCAGCCCCAGCATTTT.

A single count supports this clonotype. The rearrangement links TRBV20-1 to TRBJ1-1, with D tentatively TRBD1 (5 bases). Trimming stripped 4 bases from V and 1 base from J, with 13 bases between. CDR3 length: 14 residues. The germline V gene encodes CDR1 DFQATT and CDR2 SNEGSKA (reference sequence). CDR3 nucleotide sequence: TGCAGTGCTATCACTGGGACGACGAACACTGAAGCTTTCTTT. It translates to CSAITGTTNTEAFF.

This chain uses TRBV19 with TRBJ2-1; D is uncertain. CDR3 length: 15 residues. Germline lookup yields CDR1 LNHDA and CDR2 SQIVND (reference sequence). V was shortened by 5 bases and J by 5 bases, with 16 bases between the two germline ends. CDR3 nucleotides: TGTGCCAGTAGTCTAGGCGGACCTGGGAACAATGAGCAGTTCTTC. It yields the protein CASSLGGPGNNEQFF.

The table lists this clonotype with a few counts. The J gene is TRBJ2-7, the V gene TRBV7-8, with D possibly TRBD1 on 6 matching bases. The germline V gene encodes CDR1 SGHVS and CDR2 FQNEAQ. The CDR3 has 17 residues. Trimming removed 2 bases at V and 2 bases at J, with 19 bases between. CDR3 residues: CASSLLVGRGSTYEQYF. CDR3 nucleotides: TGTGCCAGCAGCTTATTGGTGGGCAGGGGTAGCACCTACGAGCAGTACTTC.

The chain is built from TRBV6-5 and TRBJ2-6; 9 positions agree with TRBD1. The germline V gene encodes CDR1 MNHEY and CDR2 SVGAGI. This CDR3 is built from 19 residues. J gave up 1 base and V 2 bases, and 9 bases lay outside the gene matches. The CDR3 DNA reads TGTGCCAGCAGTTACCGCCTAGGACAGGGGCTATCTGGGGCCAACGTCCTGACTTTC. Its protein is CASSYRLGQGLSGANVLTF.

The chain uses TRBV2 and TRBJ1-2; the D gene is possibly TRBD1 (5 bases). This CDR3 is built from 13 residues. Germline V gene lookup returns CDR1 SNHLY and CDR2 FYNNEI. V lost 6 bases to trimming and J lost 8 bases, with 16 bases between them. The CDR3 DNA follows: TGTGCCAGCAGGGGGGATGACAGATACGGCTACACCTTC. Protein product: CASRGDDRYGYTF.

The chain carries TRBV6-1 and TRBJ2-7; tentatively, D is TRBD1 (7 bases). V was cut by 7 bases and J by 4 bases, with 17 bases left in between. The CDR3 has 14 residues. CDR1 MNHNS and CDR2 SASEGT come from the germline V gene. The CDR3 here is CASTLRDSGYEQYF. CDR3 sequence (DNA): TGTGCCAGCACCCTGCGGGACAGCGGGTACGAGCAGTACTTC.

The chain has TRBV7-9 and TRBJ2-7; perhaps TRBD1 as D (5 bases). The CDR3 is 15 residues long. V lost 10 bases and J 0 bases, leaving 19 bases between the germline ends. The germline CDR1 and CDR2 sequences are SEHNR and FQNEAQ (reference sequence). The CDR3 region is CAIPKGAGSSYEQYF. The CDR3 DNA follows: TGTGCCATCCCAAAAGGGGCCGGAAGCTCCTACGAGCAGTACTTC. Full variable domain (outside the CDR3, taken from reference TRBV7-9 and TRBJ2-7): DTGVSQNPRHKITKRGQNVTFRCDPISEHNRLYWYRQTLGQGPEFLTYFQNEAQLEKSRLLSDRFSAERPKGSFSTLEIQRTEQGDSAMYLCAIPKGAGSSYEQYFGPGTRLTVT.

V is TRBV6-4 and J is TRBJ2-7, with TRBD1 matching over 8 bases. Germline-derived CDR1 and CDR2 are MRHNA and SNTAGT. Unmatched junction bases numbered 12, after V lost 2 bases and J lost 0 bases. CDR3 length: 18 residues. Here the CDR3 reads CASSDHNKTGEPSYEQYF. CDR3 DNA: TGTGCCAGCAGTGACCACAACAAGACAGGGGAACCCTCCTACGAGCAGTACTTC.

The chain joins TRBV6-1 to TRBJ1-5; D ambiguous. This CDR3 is 17 amino acids long. Trimming cost V 6 bases and J 0 bases, with 18 bases left between them. CDR1 and CDR2 from the germline V gene are MNHNS and SASEGT. The CDR3 reads CASRADPHTVSNQPQHF. CDR3 sequence (DNA): TGTGCCAGCAGGGCGGACCCTCATACCGTTAGCAATCAGCCCCAGCATTTT.